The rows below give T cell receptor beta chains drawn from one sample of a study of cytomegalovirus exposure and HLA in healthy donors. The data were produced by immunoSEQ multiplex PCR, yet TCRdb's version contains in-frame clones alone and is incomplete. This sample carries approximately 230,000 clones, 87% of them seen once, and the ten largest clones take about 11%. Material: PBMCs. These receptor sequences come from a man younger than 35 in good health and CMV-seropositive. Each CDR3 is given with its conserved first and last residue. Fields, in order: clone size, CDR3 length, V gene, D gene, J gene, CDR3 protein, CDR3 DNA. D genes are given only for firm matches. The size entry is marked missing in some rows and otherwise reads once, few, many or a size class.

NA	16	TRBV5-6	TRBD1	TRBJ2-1	CASSLGQTLSYNEQFF	TGTGCCAGCAGCCTGGGACAGACCCTCTCCTACAATGAGCAGTTCTTC
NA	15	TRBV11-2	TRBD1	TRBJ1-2	CASSLKTGAFYGYTF	TGTGCCAGCAGCCTAAAGACAGGGGCTTTCTATGGCTACACCTTC
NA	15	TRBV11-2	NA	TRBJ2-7	CASSRTEGSTHEQYF	TGTGCCAGCAGCAGGACCGAGGGATCTACGCACGAGCAGTACTTC
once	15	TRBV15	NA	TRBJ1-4	CATSRDMNTNEKLFF	TGTGCCACCAGCAGAGATATGAACACTAATGAAAAACTGTTTTTT
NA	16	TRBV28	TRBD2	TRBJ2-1	CASSTPASGRVNEQFF	TGTGCCAGCAGCACGCCAGCTAGCGGGAGAGTGAATGAGCAGTTCTTC
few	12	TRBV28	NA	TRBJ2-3	CASSSPPDTQYF	TGTGCCAGCAGTTCCCCCCCAGATACGCAGTATTTT
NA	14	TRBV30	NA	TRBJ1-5	CAWSVRGGREPQHF	TGTGCCTGGAGTGTACGAGGGGGACGGGAGCCCCAGCATTTT
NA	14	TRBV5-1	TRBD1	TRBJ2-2	CASGTGTGRGELFF	TGCGCCAGCGGCACCGGGACAGGACGCGGGGAGCTGTTTTTT
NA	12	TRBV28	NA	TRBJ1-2	CASTGFEKGYTF	TGTGCCAGCACGGGGTTCGAGAAGGGCTACACCTTC
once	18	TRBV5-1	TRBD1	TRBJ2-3	CASSAGQGAVYGTDTQYF	TGCGCCAGCAGCGCTGGCCAGGGGGCCGTATATGGCACAGATACGCAGTATTTT
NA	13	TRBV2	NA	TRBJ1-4	CASGRARGEKLFF	TGTGCCAGCGGGAGGGCGCGGGGTGAAAAACTGTTTTTT
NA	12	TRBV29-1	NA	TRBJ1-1	CSVDRGGTEAFF	TGCAGCGTTGACAGGGGAGGCACTGAAGCTTTCTTT
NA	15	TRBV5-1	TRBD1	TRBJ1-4	CASSLRQGENEKLFF	TGCGCCAGCAGCTTGAGACAGGGGGAGAATGAAAAACTGTTTTTT
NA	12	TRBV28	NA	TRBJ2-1	CASSFQGREQFF	TGTGCCAGCAGTTTCCAGGGACGTGAGCAGTTCTTC
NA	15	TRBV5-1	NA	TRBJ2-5	CASSLEAARQETQYF	TGCGCCAGCAGCTTGGAGGCAGCCAGACAAGAGACCCAGTACTTC
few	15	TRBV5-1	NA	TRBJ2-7	CASSVTGTTDYEQYF	TGCGCCAGCAGCGTCACCGGGACCACTGATTACGAGCAGTACTTC